The 19 T cell receptor beta chains presented below share a single source sample, sequenced in a study of cytomegalovirus exposure and HLA in healthy donors. TCRdb's table, derived via immunoSEQ multiplex PCR, lists solely in-frame clones and lacks some. The sample has around 150,000 clones, roughly nine tenths seen once; the top ten hold about 3%. Material: PBMCs. These TCRs come from a woman in her late teens or twenties in good health and CMV-seropositive.

V gene TRBV5-5 combines with J gene TRBJ1-5, with 7 bases lining up with TRBD1. The V gene end was trimmed by 7 bases and the J gene end by 0 bases; junction bases not matched to a gene: 4. The CDR3 loop spans 14 amino acids. The germline V gene encodes CDR1 SGHKS and CDR2 YYEKEE (reference sequence). CDR3 DNA sequence: TGTGCCAGCGCCGGGACAGATAGCAATCAGCCCCAGCATTTT. Its protein product is CASAGTDSNQPQHF.

The chain couples TRBV28 to TRBJ2-7, with D possibly matching TRBD2 (6 bases). V shed 5 bases and J shed 7 bases, with 21 bases lying between them. Germline CDR1 is MDHEN and CDR2 is SYDVKM. This CDR3 has 15 residues. The DNA of the CDR3 is TGTGCCAGCAGTCCGGACCCGGGGGAAAAGGGGGAGCAGTACTTC. As protein: CASSPDPGEKGEQYF.

The genes are TRBV4-3 and TRBJ1-3; 7 bases align to TRBD1. Per the germline V gene, CDR1 is LGHNA and CDR2 is YSLEER. V lost 1 base to trimming and J lost 4 bases; unmatched junction nucleotides: 4. This CDR3 has 15 residues. The CDR3 bases are TGCGCCAGCAGCCAAGCACAGGGGCTAGGAAACACCATATATTTT. Translated, it gives CASSQAQGLGNTIYF.

Points on this clone: One end of the junction varies from germline; a read error may be responsible. CDR3 loop: CASSQPGKGSHNEQFF. CDR3 coding DNA: TGCGCCAGCAGCCAGCCGGGGAAGGGCTCCCACAATGAGCAGTTCTTC. V gene TRBV4-1 combines with J gene TRBJ2-1; D is perhaps TRBD2 (5 bases). There are 16 residues in the CDR3. From germline, CDR1 is MGHRA and CDR2 YSYEKL.

This sequence joins TRBV6-5 and TRBJ2-7, with a weak D call TRBD1 (5 bases). V shed 2 bases and J shed 2 bases, with 10 bases lying between them. The CDR3 loop spans 14 amino acids. CDR1 is MNHEY, CDR2 SVGAGI, per germline. In DNA form, the CDR3 reads TGTGCCAGCAGTTACGTCGGACACACCTACGAGCAGTACTTC. Amino acids: CASSYVGHTYEQYF.

This sequence joins TRBV4-3 and TRBJ2-2; D perhaps matches TRBD2 (6 bases). Trimming removed 0 bases from V and 2 bases from J, with 10 bases in between. This CDR3 comprises 16 residues. The germline V gene has CDR1 LGHNA and CDR2 YSLEER. As DNA, the CDR3 is TGCGCCAGCAGCCAAGAGGTCGGGGGAAACACCGGGGAGCTGTTTTTT. Amino acid sequence: CASSQEVGGNTGELFF.

V usage is TRBV18 and J usage is TRBJ1-2; D is perhaps TRBD1 (6 bases). The V gene's germline CDR1 is KGHSH and CDR2 LQKENI. The V end lost 3 bases, the J end lost 4 bases, and 18 bases lay between the germline ends. The CDR3 consists of 16 residues. CDR3 coding DNA: TGTGCCAGCTCACCGGTAACCAATCGACAGGTCTATGGCTACACCTTC. Amino acid sequence: CASSPVTNRQVYGYTF.

The genes are TRBV11-2 and TRBJ2-2; possible D gene TRBD2, 6 bases. This CDR3 contains 15 residues. Germline loops: CDR1 SGHAT, CDR2 FQNNGV. V lost 2 bases, J lost 2 bases, and 9 bases lay in between. The CDR3 is CASSLKRVNTGELFF. In DNA form, the CDR3 reads TGTGCCAGCAGCTTAAAGCGGGTAAACACCGGGGAGCTGTTTTTT.

This sequence joins TRBV7-9 and TRBJ2-7; 9 bases align to TRBD2. The trim removed 3 bases at V and 0 bases at J, leaving 3 bases unmatched. Germline assignment: CDR1 SEHNR and CDR2 FQNEAQ (reference sequence). The length of the CDR3 is 15 residues. CDR3 nucleotides: TGTGCCAGCAGCTTCGCTAGCGGGGCCTCCTACGAGCAGTACTTC. It translates to CASSFASGASYEQYF.

The chain couples TRBV5-4 to TRBJ2-7, with 7 bases lining up with TRBD1. The CDR3 has 13 residues. Losses at the gene ends were 4 bases for V and 3 bases for J; bases not matched to a gene: 4. Looked up from germline, CDR1 is SGHNT and CDR2 is YYREEE (reference sequence). Here the CDR3 DNA reads TGTGCCAGCAGCCCCCGGGACAGCTACGAGCAGTACTTC. Translation gives CASSPRDSYEQYF. Supplemented by reference TRBV5-4 and TRBJ2-7, the full variable domain reads ETGVTQSPTHLIKTRGQQVTLRCSSQSGHNTVSWYQQALGQGPQFIFQYYREEENGRGNFPPRFSGLQFPNYSSELNVNALELDDSALYLCASSPRDSYEQYFGPGTRLTVT.

The CDR3 DNA follows: TGTGCCAGCAGTTTGGACCGGGACAGGTTGTCTCGGCAGTACTTC. Its protein is CASSLDRDRLSRQYF. V is TRBV6-5 and J is TRBJ2-7; TRBD1 aligns across 8 bases. The germline gives CDR1 MNHEY, CDR2 SVGAGI. J was trimmed by 9 bases and V by 4 bases; bases with no gene match: 14. The CDR3 length is 15 residues.

The rearrangement links TRBV7-9 to TRBJ2-2; 12 bases align to TRBD1. This CDR3 comprises 18 residues. Germline CDR1 reads SEHNR; CDR2 reads FQNEAQ (reference sequence). Trimming at V came to 5 bases and at J to 4 bases, leaving 11 bases not matched to a gene. The CDR3 loop reads CASSLRDRGRSATGELFF. CDR3 DNA: TGTGCCAGCAGCCTCCGGGACAGGGGGCGTTCGGCCACCGGGGAGCTGTTTTTT.

The chain recombines TRBV11-1 with TRBJ2-7; 8 bases are a match to TRBD1. The germline V gene has CDR1 SGHAT and CDR2 FQDESV (reference sequence). The length of the CDR3 is 15 residues. The V and J ends lost 5 bases and 2 bases, in that order; junction bases with no gene match: 8. This CDR3 is CASSTPETGAYEQYF. The CDR3 DNA sequence: TGTGCCAGCAGCACCCCCGAGACAGGGGCCTACGAGCAGTACTTC.

The gene calls are TRBV30 and TRBJ2-5, with D hard to call. Trimming took 2 bases from V and 4 from J, leaving 11 bases between them. Per the germline V gene, CDR1 is GTSNPN and CDR2 is SVGIG (reference sequence). The CDR3 length is 13 residues. The CDR3 DNA follows: TGTGCCTGGAGTCCCGGTCTTGGAGAGACCCAGTACTTC. Protein sequence: CAWSPGLGETQYF.

This chain links TRBV4-2 with TRBJ2-3; 9 nucleotides agree with TRBD2. CDR1 and CDR2 (germline): LGHNA, YNFKEQ. This CDR3 comprises 15 residues. V lost 4 bases, J lost 5 bases, and 7 bases stayed unmatched. The chain's CDR3 is CASSRNSGSVDTQYF. The CDR3, as DNA: TGTGCCAGCAGCCGGAATAGCGGGAGCGTAGATACGCAGTATTTT.

The CDR3 coding sequence is TGTGCCAGCAGTCAAAGACAGGCCTACACCTACGAGCAGTACTTC. This sequence encodes CASSQRQAYTYEQYF. This chain joins TRBV6-5 and TRBJ2-7; D may be TRBD1 (6 bases). With 5 bases removed from V and 2 bases from J, the gap between germline ends came to 16 bases. The germline V gene has CDR1 MNHEY and CDR2 SVGAGI. The CDR3 has 15 residues.

This chain connects TRBV27 to TRBJ2-7; 7 bases agree with TRBD2. CDR3 length: 14 residues. Germline CDR1 and CDR2: MNHEY and SMNVEV (reference sequence). V lost 4 bases and J lost 7; bases outside the gene matches: 10. The chain's CDR3 is CASSSIERGGEQYF. DNA for the CDR3: TGTGCCAGCAGTTCAATCGAGCGGGGCGGGGAGCAGTACTTC.

The chain uses TRBV5-1 and TRBJ2-5, with 7 bases aligning to TRBD2. CDR1 SGHRS and CDR2 YFSETQ come from the germline V gene. J gave up 5 bases and V 3 bases, and 10 bases lay outside the gene matches. The CDR3 is 15 residues long. This CDR3 reads CASSSGGSSTETQYF. The CDR3 DNA sequence: TGCGCCAGCAGCTCCGGGGGGTCTAGCACGGAGACCCAGTACTTC.

This chain joins TRBV7-2 and TRBJ1-3; D is undetermined. This CDR3 has 15 amino acids. Looked up from germline, CDR1 is SGHTA and CDR2 is FQGNSA. V was trimmed by 0 bases and J by 4 bases, leaving 10 bases between them. CDR3 loop: CASSLASGFGNTIYF. DNA of the CDR3: TGTGCCAGCAGCTTAGCATCGGGGTTCGGAAACACCATATATTTT.